The TCR beta chain described here comes from a study of control samples from healthy donors and cancer patients (dated by TCRdb to about 2020). The V and J ends are trimmed by 3 bases and 5 bases, leaving 13 bases between them. From the germline V gene, CDR1 is KGHSH and CDR2 is LQKENI. The CDR3 spans 14 residues, from the cysteine through the phenylalanine. Just CDR3 DNA is preserved here, 42 bases in frame from base 1. The protocol used for the library was the immunoSEQ multiplex PCR assay. TCRdb provides this immuneACCESS table in a form limited to in-frame rearrangements. Some clones are lacking; in checked studies, under half of them reflect an unresolved V gene, and why the rest are absent is not known. The sample has 45,000 to 60,000 clones on record, less than 95% of them singletons. In total, the top ten clones hold roughly 4% of the sample. With regard to this clone: What antigen it recognizes has not been identified. Per-base qualities were not stored, and no clone one base away is much larger.

Specimen: blood. The chain is assembled from TRBV18 and TRBJ2-5, and TRBD2 may be the D gene, going by 6 matching bases. This receptor was taken from a young man in good health. The CDR3 amino acid sequence is: CASSPRLESETQYF. The nucleotide sequence is TGTGCCAGCTCACCTCGACTAGAATCGGAGACCCAGTACTTC.